These 20 T cell receptor beta chains were sequenced from one sample in a study of blood T cells in healthy people across ages. A J-beta primer mix and a sample-barcoded 5' primer were used in a second PCR of roughly 6 to 12 cycles. TCRdb fed the 5' RACE reads into MiXCR, producing one record per CDR3 protein. The sample has over 1.5 million distinct CDR3 sequences; less than 50% are singletons. The sequenced material came from blood. The receptors were sampled from a middle-aged woman in good health.

The CDR3 DNA reads TGTGCCAGCTACGGGACAGCTGCGTCTGAAAAACTGTTTTTT. As protein: CASYGTAASEKLFF. The genes are TRBV7-9 and TRBJ1-4; 7 nucleotides line up with TRBD1. There are 14 residues in the CDR3. The V and J ends lost 8 bases and 7 bases, in that order; junction bases with no gene match: 10. The germline gives CDR1 SEHNR, CDR2 FQNEAQ (reference sequence).

The chain uses TRBV7-9 and TRBJ2-3; D perhaps matches TRBD1 (5 bases). CDR3 length equals 14 residues. The germline gives CDR1 SEHNR, CDR2 FQNEAQ (reference sequence). Trimming stripped 3 bases from V and 8 bases from J, with 15 bases between. CDR3 DNA: TGTGCCAGCAGCTTGACAGTTTCAGGAGTTACGCAGTATTTT. Translating it yields CASSLTVSGVTQYF.

The CDR3 DNA is TGTGCCAGCAGCCAAGATAAGGGATCCGGGCAGTACTTC. It translates to CASSQDKGSGQYF. The chain joins TRBV4-2 to TRBJ2-7, with D uncertain. Trimming took 0 bases from V and 9 from J, leaving 12 bases between them. This CDR3 has 13 amino acids. Germline values: CDR1 LGHNA, CDR2 YNFKEQ.

The chain uses TRBV7-2 and TRBJ1-6; 7 bases line up with TRBD1. Germline lookup yields CDR1 SGHTA and CDR2 FQGNSA. With V trimmed by 5 bases and J by 10 bases, 8 bases remained unmatched. CDR3 size: 14 residues. The CDR3 loop is CASSQGGERSPLHF. In DNA, the CDR3 is TGTGCCAGCAGCCAGGGGGGGGAACGGTCACCCCTCCACTTT. The full variable domain, its missing parts supplied by reference TRBV7-2 and TRBJ1-6, is GAGVSQSPSNKVTEKGKDVELRCDPISGHTALYWYRQSLGQGLEFLIYFQGNSAPDKSGLPSDRFSAERTGGSVSTLTIQRTQQEDSAVYLCASSQGGERSPLHFGNGTRLTVT.

The chain is built from TRBV12-3 or TRBV12-4 and TRBJ1-2; D gene uncertain. Trimming took off 7 bases at V and 4 bases at J, with 13 bases between the two ends. This CDR3 is built from 13 residues. The CDR3 DNA follows: TGTGCCAGCACACAAGACGTGGTCTATGGCTACACCTTC. Its translation is CASTQDVVYGYTF.

This clonotype was counted a few times. The rearrangement uses TRBV20-1 and TRBJ2-7; D ambiguous. The V end was cut by 3 bases, the J end by 2 bases, with 8 bases between. The germline V gene has CDR1 DFQATT and CDR2 SNEGSKA (reference sequence). The CDR3 length is 12 residues. The CDR3 here is CSARWQPYEQYF. DNA for the CDR3: TGCAGTGCTAGGTGGCAGCCCTACGAGCAGTACTTC.

The chain recombines TRBV29-1 with TRBJ1-1, with D unclear. The CDR3 is 12 amino acids. The V end was cut by 4 bases, the J end by 1 base, with 7 bases between. Germline V gene data show CDR1 as SQVTM and CDR2 as ANQGSEA. CDR3 in DNA: TGCAGCGTTGCTGGGAAGAACACTGAAGCTTTCTTT. Translation: CSVAGKNTEAFF.

This clonotype was detected many times. This chain uses TRBV5-1 with TRBJ2-6; D is tentatively TRBD1 or TRBD2 (6 bases each). CDR1 and CDR2 (germline): SGHRS, YFSETQ. V was clipped by 9 bases and J by 3 bases, with 13 bases between them. The CDR3 spans 14 residues. The CDR3 sequence: CATKQGLGANVLTF. CDR3 bases: TGCGCCACGAAACAGGGACTTGGGGCCAACGTCCTGACTTTC. The whole variable domain, remainder taken from reference TRBV5-1 and TRBJ2-6, is KAGVTQTPRYLIKTRGQQVTLSCSPISGHRSVSWYQQTPGQGLQFLFEYFSETQRNKGNFPGRFSGRQFSNSRSEMNVSTLELGDSALYLCATKQGLGANVLTFGAGSRLTVL.

This clonotype appeared a few times. The rearrangement uses TRBV9 and TRBJ2-3; 7 nucleotides line up with TRBD2. Trimming took 0 bases from V and 0 from J; bases not matched to a gene: 4. The CDR3 sequence is 16 residues long. Germline-derived CDR1 and CDR2 are SGDLS and YYNGEE. DNA for the CDR3: TGTGCCAGCAGCGTAGAGGTGGGGGGGAGCACAGATACGCAGTATTTT. Its protein product is CASSVEVGGSTDTQYF.

The V gene is TRBV21-1, the J gene TRBJ2-7; the D segment call TRBD1 is taken from the table without a DNA check. TRBV21-1 constitutes a pseudogene. The CDR3 has 18 amino acids. The CDR3: CASSHEDWDRVGSYEQYF. The CDR3 nucleotides are TGTGCCAGCAGTCACGAGGATTGGGACAGGGTGGGCTCCTACGAGCAGTACTTC.

The gene calls are TRBV7-9 and TRBJ2-1; maybe TRBD2 (6 bases). The CDR3 extends over 16 amino acids. Germline V gene sequence: CDR1 SEHNR, CDR2 FQNEAQ (reference sequence). The V and J ends lost 7 bases and 6 bases respectively, with 22 bases between them. This CDR3 is CASISSGRGDFNEQFF. In DNA form, the CDR3 reads TGTGCCAGCATCTCGAGCGGGCGAGGGGACTTCAATGAGCAGTTCTTC.

The chain joins TRBV10-3 to TRBJ2-7; a weak D match, TRBD1 (5 bases). Trimming pared 11 bases from V and 4 bases from J, leaving 21 bases between. In germline, CDR1 is ENHRY, CDR2 SYGVKD. The CDR3 loop spans 14 amino acids. CDR3: CASQFGPGLYEQYF. DNA for the CDR3: TGTGCCTCCCAGTTTGGGCCAGGGCTTTACGAGCAGTACTTC.

The chain is built from TRBV7-9 and TRBJ1-2; TRBD1 matches 7 bases. This CDR3 region has 13 residues. The germline V gene has CDR1 SEHNR and CDR2 FQNEAQ (reference sequence). J was trimmed by 6 bases and V by 6 bases; bases with no gene match: 7. CDR3 sequence reads: CASSRDSVDGYTF. The CDR3 DNA follows: TGTGCCAGCAGTAGGGACAGCGTTGATGGCTACACCTTC.

On this clonotype itself: An end of the junction does not agree with germline; a read error may underlie this. The rearrangement links TRBV5-1 to TRBJ1-5; no reliable D call. Germline V gene data show CDR1 as SGHRS and CDR2 as YFSETQ. The CDR3 is made up of 16 amino acids. CDR3 loop: CASSLYPGISNQPQHF. The CDR3, as DNA: TGTGCCAGCAGCTTGTACCCCGGGATTAGCAATCAGCCCCAGCATTTT.

This clonotype was seen many times. The chain couples TRBV10-3 to TRBJ2-5, with 11 bases aligning to TRBD2. Unmatched junction bases numbered 3, after V lost 8 bases and J lost 1 base. The CDR3 is made up of 14 amino acids. Germline-derived CDR1 and CDR2 are ENHRY and SYGVKD. The CDR3 loop reads CAISLAGGQETQYF. DNA for the CDR3: TGTGCCATCTCCCTAGCGGGGGGCCAAGAGACCCAGTACTTC.

The chain joins TRBV5-6 to TRBJ2-5; the match to TRBD2 covers 12 bases. CDR1 and CDR2 from the germline V gene are SGHDT and YYEEEE. Trimming at V came to 4 bases and at J to 4 bases, leaving 11 bases not matched to a gene. The length of the CDR3 is 17 residues. The CDR3 spells CASSLRTSGVLLETQYF. The DNA of the CDR3 is TGTGCCAGCAGCCTACGGACTAGCGGGGTTTTATTAGAGACCCAGTACTTC.

This clonotype was detected only once. The rearrangement joins TRBV3-1 to TRBJ2-1; 9 bases align to TRBD2. The CDR3 totals 17 residues. Germline values: CDR1 LGHDT, CDR2 YNNKEL (reference sequence). V lost 2 bases to trimming and J lost 4 bases; unmatched junction nucleotides: 9. CDR3 in DNA: TGTGCCAGCAGCCAAACCTCCGGAACTAGCGGGTACAATGAGCAGTTCTTC. Its translation: CASSQTSGTSGYNEQFF.

This sequence joins TRBV6-5 and TRBJ2-4; no firm D call. The CDR3 consists of 11 residues. The V gene lost 5 bases and the J gene lost 7 bases, with 6 bases spanning the gap. Germline V lookup: CDR1 MNHEY, CDR2 SVGAGI. CDR3 DNA sequence: TGTGCCAGCAGTCAGGCGAACATTCAGTACTTC. Translating gives CASSQANIQYF.

V usage is TRBV7-2 and J usage is TRBJ2-5; the D gene is possibly TRBD2 (6 bases). This CDR3 comprises 15 residues. Looked up from germline, CDR1 is SGHTA and CDR2 is FQGNSA. Deletions cut 6 bases from V and 3 bases from J, with 17 bases between. CDR3 nucleotide sequence: TGTGCCAGCAGACACCTCGGGCGGGGCAAAGAGACCCAGTACTTC. As protein: CASRHLGRGKETQYF.

This clonotype has a handful of counts. The J gene is TRBJ1-2, the V gene TRBV12-3 or TRBV12-4; D remains unclear. The CDR3 covers 16 residues. Trimming stripped 2 bases from V and 6 bases from J, with 19 bases between. The CDR3 sequence is CASSLNAGNLWHGYTF. As DNA, the CDR3 is TGTGCCAGCAGTTTAAACGCCGGAAACCTTTGGCATGGCTACACCTTC.